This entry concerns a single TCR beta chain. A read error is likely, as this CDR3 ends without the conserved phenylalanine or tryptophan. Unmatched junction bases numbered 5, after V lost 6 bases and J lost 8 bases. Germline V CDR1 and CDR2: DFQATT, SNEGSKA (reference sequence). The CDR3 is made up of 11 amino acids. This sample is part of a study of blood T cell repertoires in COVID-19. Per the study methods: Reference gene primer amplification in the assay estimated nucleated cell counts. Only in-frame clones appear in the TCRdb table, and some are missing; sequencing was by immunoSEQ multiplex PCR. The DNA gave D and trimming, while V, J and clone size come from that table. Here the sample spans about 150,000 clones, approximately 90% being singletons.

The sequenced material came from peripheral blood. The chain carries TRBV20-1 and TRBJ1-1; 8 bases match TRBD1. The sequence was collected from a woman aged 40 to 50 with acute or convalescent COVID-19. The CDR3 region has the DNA TGCAGTGCCCCGCGGACAGGGGAAGCTTTCCTT. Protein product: CSAPRTGEAFL.